A single sample is the source of the 12 T cell receptor beta chains below, sequenced in a study of OX40 agonist ivuxolimab in advanced cancers. Sequenced by immunoSEQ multiplex PCR; TCRdb stores in-frame clones only, minus some. The sample holds about 51,000 clones, 65% to 85% seen once. Sequencing used CD4+ or CD8+ T cells sorted from blood, obtained in a trial of the OX40 agonist ivuxolimab. Every receptor here comes from an adult with an advanced solid tumor such as melanoma, head and neck, liver or kidney cancer.

This chain joins TRBV21-1 and TRBJ2-1; TRBD1, as called in the table, went unchecked against the DNA. TRBV21-1 represents a pseudogene. This CDR3 comprises 16 residues. This chain's CDR3 is CASSKVSGRMNNEQFF. In DNA, the CDR3 is TGTGCCAGCAGCAAAGTTTCAGGGCGTATGAACAATGAGCAGTTCTTC.

The gene calls are TRBV27 and TRBJ1-2; D call uncertain. Per germline, CDR1 MNHEY and CDR2 SMNVEV (reference sequence). CDR3 length equals 13 residues. Trimming removed 10 bases at V and 2 bases at J, with 14 bases between. The DNA of the CDR3 is TGTGCCACCCGGGGAGGGTCGAACTATGGCTACACCTTC. This translates into CATRGGSNYGYTF.

This clone is a singleton in its sample. The V gene is TRBV5-8, the J gene TRBJ1-3; D gene unclear. Trimming shortened V by 0 bases and J by 6 bases, and 7 bases separated the two germline ends. In germline, CDR1 is SGHTS, CDR2 YDEGEE. The CDR3 totals 13 residues. The chain's CDR3 is CASSLDLINTIYF. CDR3 coding DNA: TGTGCCAGCAGCTTGGACCTTATAAACACCATATATTTT.

The chain combines TRBV4-1 with TRBJ2-1; D is possibly TRBD1 or TRBD2 (6 bases each). V shed 1 base and J shed 4 bases, with 11 bases lying between them. This CDR3 has 15 amino acids. Germline V lookup: CDR1 MGHRA, CDR2 YSYEKL. The CDR3 reads CASSQVGGSYNEQFF. In DNA, the CDR3 is TGCGCCAGCAGCCAAGTGGGGGGCAGTTACAATGAGCAGTTCTTC.

V gene TRBV4-2 combines with J gene TRBJ2-3, with TRBD1 identical over 7 bases. Germline V lookup: CDR1 LGHNA, CDR2 YNFKEQ. With V trimmed by 7 bases and J by 4 bases, 11 bases remained unmatched. The CDR3 contains 15 residues. The CDR3 coding sequence is TGTGCCAGCACGGGACAGCCTCAGGCCCCAGATACGCAGTATTTT. It translates to CASTGQPQAPDTQYF.

J is TRBJ1-1 and V is TRBV6-6, with 8 bases identical to TRBD1. This CDR3 contains 13 residues. With V trimmed by 6 bases and J by 4 bases, 4 bases remained unmatched. Germline CDR1 MNHNY, CDR2 SVGAGI (reference sequence). CDR3 bases: TGTGCCAGCAGCACCGACAGGGGCACTGAAGCTTTCTTT. The encoded protein is CASSTDRGTEAFF.

The sample holds one count of this clone. The genes are TRBV5-1 and TRBJ1-2; D call uncertain. V was clipped by 4 bases and J by 7 bases, with 17 bases between them. CDR3 length: 14 residues. CDR1 and CDR2 from the germline V gene are SGHRS and YFSETQ. The CDR3 bases are TGCGCCAGCAGCAAATCTCGGGCCGACGGTGGCTACACCTTC. Protein product: CASSKSRADGGYTF.

This sequence joins TRBV27 and TRBJ1-2; TRBD1 might be the D (5 bases). The CDR3 covers 13 residues. Germline CDR1 and CDR2: MNHEY and SMNVEV (reference sequence). V dropped 0 bases and J dropped 7 bases, with 9 bases sitting between them. The chain's CDR3 is CASSLSGRGGYTF. CDR3 nucleotide sequence: TGTGCCAGCAGTTTATCGGGGAGGGGTGGCTACACCTTC.

V gene TRBV5-4 combines with J gene TRBJ2-2, with 11 bases identical to TRBD2. The ends lost 1 base at V and 8 bases at J; junction bases unmatched: 4. Germline CDR1 is SGHNT and CDR2 is YYREEE (reference sequence). The CDR3 runs 15 residues. The CDR3 loop is CASSLTSGRTGELFF. The CDR3 nucleotides read TGTGCCAGCAGCTTGACTAGCGGGAGAACTGGGGAGCTGTTTTTT.

The rearrangement links TRBV10-1 to TRBJ1-6; no clear D. The CDR3 has 14 amino acids. Trimming took 10 bases from V and 0 from J, leaving 10 bases between them. The germline V gene encodes CDR1 WNHNN and CDR2 SYGVQD (reference sequence). CDR3 protein: CAMSGHSYNSPLHF. CDR3 in DNA: TGCGCCATGAGTGGGCACTCCTATAATTCACCCCTCCACTTT.

J is TRBJ2-1 and V is TRBV7-9; D gene uncertain. Germline V lookup: CDR1 SEHNR, CDR2 FQNEAQ (reference sequence). The CDR3 extends over 12 amino acids. V lost 3 bases and J 5 bases, leaving 5 bases between the germline ends. DNA of the CDR3: TGTGCCAGCAGCTTGGATGACAATGAGCAGTTCTTC. Protein product: CASSLDDNEQFF.

This chain connects TRBV5-1 to TRBJ1-5, with D possibly matching TRBD1 (5 bases). CDR1 and CDR2 from the germline V gene are SGHRS and YFSETQ. V dropped 5 bases and J dropped 0 bases, with 12 bases sitting between them. The CDR3 covers 15 residues. The CDR3: CASSQGGNSNQPQHF. In DNA, the CDR3 is TGCGCCAGCAGTCAGGGCGGGAATAGCAATCAGCCCCAGCATTTT.